This T cell receptor (beta chain) was sequenced during a study of CD8 T cells in ankylosing spondylitis. Study-level points and caveats: There were earlier reports of some motif variants in reactive arthritis synovial fluid and blood. In peripheral blood, disease-linked CD8+ clones occurred at relatively low frequencies. About 8 highly homologous variants made up a TCR beta motif, and this motif appeared characteristic of ankylosing spondylitis blood.

Comments on this clonotype: Its antigen is not identified.

CDR1 is KGHSH and CDR2 is LQKENI in the germline V gene. The CDR3 length is 14 residues. V gave up 5 bases and J gave up 5 bases; unmatched junction bases: 7. Quantitative barcoded 5'-RACE was used to prepare TCR beta libraries. TCRdb reanalysed the 5' RACE reads using MiXCR and keeps one entry per CDR3 protein. Altogether 130,000 to 150,000 distinct CDR3 sequences are present, roughly 8% being singletons, with the ten largest covering roughly 7.2%. This clonotype originated in a male donor with ankylosing spondylitis. The chain uses TRBV18 and TRBJ2-7; 9 nucleotides match TRBD1. The material sequenced was synovial fluid, either unsorted or a sorted T cell fraction (not recorded which). CDR3 coding DNA: TGTGCCAGCTCATTCCCGGGACAGGGCCACGAGCAGTACTTC. Translating it yields CASSFPGQGHEQYF.